The source of this T cell receptor beta chain is a study of cytomegalovirus exposure and HLA in healthy donors (dated by TCRdb to about 2017). Notes on the research overall: According to an earlier analysis of 587 of the donors, about 180 million T cells yielded 117 million unique TCR beta sequences and less than 300 Gb of sequence data. An early release covering over 500 HLA-typed donors comprised about 300 gigabases of sequencing data and about 90 million unique TCR sequences. Of the 300 to 450 genotyped donors, approximately 82% fell in the genetic ancestry cluster associated with self-reported Caucasian donors. The study aimed to test whether cataloging public T cell receptors could reveal signatures of past pathogen exposure. The study profiled the T cell repertoires of around 700 subjects by immunosequencing and related them to cytomegalovirus serostatus. A separate validation cohort of roughly 130 different subjects was used in addition to the roughly 700-subject first cohort. The study combined high-throughput TCR immunosequencing, statistical association of individual TCRs with disease status, and machine learning to predict cytomegalovirus infection status. In a later analysis, previously published TCR beta repertoires from several hundred donors were re-analyzed and high-resolution HLA genotyping was added so that TCR occurrence patterns could be studied. Rather than using new phenotypic data, the later analysis identified candidate immune exposures from TCR beta sequences and from how often those sequences occurred across donors. An earlier analysis of around 540 of the donors applied high-throughput TCR beta sequencing to assess whether each TCR beta V gene segment acted as functional or pseudogenic. Donor age, sex, ethnicity and CMV serostatus were compiled alongside the repertoire data. In a later genetic analysis, genome-wide SNP genotypes for 398 of the 666 donors were used, and that subset was treated as a discovery cohort. Every discovery cohort repertoire had been produced on one sequencing platform. Both class I and class II loci were covered by HLA typing, at four-digit resolution. Typing coverage differed by locus: A, B, C, DRB1 and DQB1 were typed in about 620-630 donors, DQA1 in about 550, DPA1 in approximately 610, and DPB1 in roughly 450. Several DR-DQ haplotypes were treated as single units for association and clustering because of strong linkage in the cohort. Across about 370 genotyped donors of the cohort, an average of roughly 250,000 unique TCR beta nucleotide sequences per donor were sequenced, and 15% to 20% of those sequences were non-productive.

The CDR3 covers 15 residues, taking in both the cysteine and the phenylalanine. The sequence is cut down to CDR3 DNA, 45 bases in frame from base 1. Germline trimming amounts to 2 bases on V and 6 bases on J, with 7 as the count of junction bases outside the gene matches. In the germline V gene, CDR1 corresponds to SGDLS and CDR2 to YYNGEE. In regard to this clone: This clone's antigen is unknown. No clone much larger than this one lies a single base away; base qualities are absent.

The paper as a whole reports these results and caveats: A total of fewer than 200 TCR beta chains were listed by the study as associated with cytomegalovirus. Linkage disequilibrium might explain the correlated functional status among segregating V segments, but an unknown experimental factor could not be excluded. The authors suggested that the approach could potentially be extended to other disease states and immunological phenotypes. Immune exposure information for the cohort was limited to CMV serostatus. Sequencing depth was assumed to be roughly uniform across donors in the presence/absence analyses, though that assumption may not hold. The earlier analysis of 587 of the donors excluded roughly 17 rarely observed V segments, including chromosome 9 orphons, because counts were too low. A cluster of highly shared sequence variants was judged likely to be a technical artifact of the sequencing pipeline. A later analysis found that HLA-associated TCR beta chains were more clonally expanded and had lower generation probabilities than equally common non-associated chains. Some IMGT-functional V segments, including TRBV6-2 and TRBV6-3, could not be told apart with the 87-base-pair reads, so those segments were excluded. Several of the top co-occurrence clusters appeared to be linked to parvovirus B19, influenza, CMV and Epstein-Barr virus, according to a later analysis. In both the original and validation cohorts, the classifier was reported to diagnose cytomegalovirus status with high specificity and sensitivity. A later analysis found that most CMV-associated TCR beta chains appeared HLA-restricted, with HLA associations seemingly driven largely by CMV exposure. In a later analysis, the rate of TCR association differed among HLA loci, with DRB1 alleles having the most associated TCRs and HLA-C alleles having the fewest. The cohort was sequenced for TCR beta chains only, and without alpha or paired-chain data the features that could be detected were limited. Because some donors lacked HLA typing at each locus, the association tests relied only on the typed subset. A later genetic analysis associated a missense DCLRE1C variant with V-gene and J-gene trimming of TCR beta chains, and an independent cohort replicated the association. Most TCR sequences were seen in very few donors, while some public TCRs were found in many individuals. In a later analysis, 15,000 to 20,000 TCR beta sequences were associated with specific HLA alleles at a false discovery rate of 0.05. In vitro tests confirmed that three of the cytomegalovirus-associated TCR beta chains recognize cytomegalovirus antigens. Broadly in line with IMGT annotations, most TCR beta V segments showed up in productive rearrangements about 87% or about 30% of the time in an earlier analysis of approximately 640 of the donors. Strong co-occurrence of HLA alleles, especially DR and DQ, made assigning TCR associations to individual alleles difficult. Compared with the 666-donor mean, donors in an Asian-associated ancestry cluster had fewer N-insertions in productive TCRs, according to a later genetic analysis. A further reported finding was that TCR beta sequences accurately predicted the HLA-A and HLA-B alleles for most subjects in the first cohort.

The library was built by means of the immunoSEQ multiplex PCR assay. The multiplex PCR relied on a mix of 60 forward primers for TCR Vbeta segments and 13 reverse primers for TCR Jbeta segments. The CDR3 region of rearranged TCR beta genes was amplified from genomic DNA with a multiplex PCR assay. Amplified TCR beta libraries were sequenced as 87-base-pair reads on the Illumina HiSeq System. From the authors' description of their analysis: A later analysis tallied 80 million to 95 million unique TCR beta chains across the 666 repertoires, and about 10 million of those chains were shared by two or more donors. A nearest-neighbor algorithm error-corrected the raw reads and collapsed the reads into unique sequences, merging closely related sequences to remove PCR and sequencing errors. V, D and J gene segments were assigned by aligning CDR3 sequences to IMGT reference sequences. Each retained sequence needed at least a six-nucleotide match to both a V gene segment and a J gene segment. Rearrangements were classified as productive when the CDR3 lacked stop codons and remained in frame with V and J, and all other rearrangements were classified as non-productive. Following IMGT convention, CDR3 was defined as the stretch from the second conserved V-encoded cysteine to the conserved J-encoded phenylalanine. The earlier analysis of 550 to 650 of the donors excluded any sequence lacking an unambiguous match to a single V gene segment. An earlier analysis of 500 to 600 of the donors classified V segments as functional when productive rearrangements were above 56.7% and as segregating when the standard deviation between donors was above 5%. A statistical classification framework was built for diagnosing cytomegalovirus status from the catalog of TCR beta chain sequences. In a later analysis, V and J genes were assigned by comparing TCR nucleotide sequences against IMGT/GENE-DB human TR gene sequences. Using the TCRdist pipeline, a later analysis assigned CDR3 sequences along with most-parsimonious VDJ recombination scenarios. In a later analysis, each TCR beta chain was defined by its CDR3 amino acid sequence together with its V-gene family, and reads without a unique V-gene family were excluded. A later analysis removed nearly 600 highly shared, low-generation-probability nucleotide sequences to deal with suspected cross-contamination and a sequencing artifact. In a later analysis, a clonal expansion index was calculated for each public chain from normalized within-repertoire ranks of inferred template counts. Generation probabilities in a later analysis came from a VDJ recombination model fitted to out-of-frame rearrangements, and those results were checked against IGoR. Hypergeometric tests were used in a later analysis to score TCR-TCR, TCR-HLA and TCR-CMV co-occurrence, with a repertoire-size bias correction applied to the TCR pairs. In a later analysis, false discovery rates were estimated by permuting HLA or CMV assignments 20 times. A later analysis grouped co-occurring TCRs with DBSCAN, adding TCRdist sequence similarity when clustering within HLA-allele-positive subsets. For co-occurrence clustering, repertoires with fewer than 30,000 or more than 120,000 public chains were excluded, along with about five repertoires with anomalous nucleotide sharing. TCRdb re-hosts the immuneACCESS table, in-frame sequences only. Its copies lack some clones; in the studies checked, an unresolved V gene accounts for under half of them, and the cause for the rest is not known. The D gene and trimming were derived from the DNA, and the V and J assignments and clone size from that table. The sample table contains 200,000 to 250,000 clones; only one count was recorded for around four fifths of them. Approximately 0.47% of the sample lies in the top ten.

In total, fewer than 750 healthy bone marrow donors made up the cohort. All cohort members were sampled while nominally healthy, although unrecorded immune exposures were likely present. The donor was CMV seronegative and belonged to the group of several hundred seronegative cohort members. A peripheral blood sample was provided by each donor, and peripheral blood mononuclear cells were used for TCR beta sequencing. Genomic DNA extraction from the blood cell samples was performed with the Qiagen DNeasy Blood Extraction Kit. Rearrangement joined TRBV9 to TRBJ1-4; TRBD1 fits 7 bases in the junction. This receptor was identified in a boy aged 5 to 17 in good health and CMV-seronegative. Sample: PBMCs. The sequence in DNA is TGTGCCAGCAGCGTTAAGGGGGCGAAAGATGAAAAACTGTTTTTT. Its translation is CASSVKGAKDEKLFF.